What follows describes a single TCR beta chain. The target antigen is unknown. This sample was taken from a study of T cell responses to AZD1222 COVID-19 vaccine. Background on the study: It was second doses at about 4 or about 12 weeks that were pooled.

Clones were sequenced by immunoSEQ multiplex PCR, and TCRdb holds only the in-frame ones, with some missing. This table has 150,000 or so clones, roughly nine tenths appearing once. CDR1 is LNHDA, CDR2 SQIVND, per germline (reference sequence). The CDR3 covers 18 residues. Trimming pared 4 bases from V and 1 base from J, leaving 19 bases between. Overall study findings and caveats: Within unmutated variant regions lay the reported targets of nearly half of spike-specific TCRs. Spike-wide vaccine-associated CD4 TCRs dominated at 160-218 and 743-854. Donors, mostly white British, included more females; clonal diversity was possibly underestimated.

This sequence was found in an adult in good health. This chain joins TRBV19 and TRBJ2-2; no reliable D call. Sequenced material: peripheral blood, taken on day 0 of AZD1222 vaccination. The CDR3 here is CASSTPNQENLNTGELFF. DNA for the CDR3: TGTGCCAGTAGTACCCCAAACCAGGAAAACCTGAACACCGGGGAGCTGTTTTTT.